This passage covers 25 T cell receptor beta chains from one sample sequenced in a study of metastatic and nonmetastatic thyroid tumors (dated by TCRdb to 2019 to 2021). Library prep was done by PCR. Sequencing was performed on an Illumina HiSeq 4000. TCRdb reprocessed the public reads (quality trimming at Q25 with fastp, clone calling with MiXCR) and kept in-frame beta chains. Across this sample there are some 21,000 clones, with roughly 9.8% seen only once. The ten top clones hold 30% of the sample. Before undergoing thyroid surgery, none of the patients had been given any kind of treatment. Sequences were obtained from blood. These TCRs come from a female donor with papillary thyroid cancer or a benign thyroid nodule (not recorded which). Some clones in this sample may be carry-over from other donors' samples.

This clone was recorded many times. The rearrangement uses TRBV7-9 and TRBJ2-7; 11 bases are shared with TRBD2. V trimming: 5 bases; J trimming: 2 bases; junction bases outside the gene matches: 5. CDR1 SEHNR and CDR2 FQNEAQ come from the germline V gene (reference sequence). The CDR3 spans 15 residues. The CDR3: CASSQLAGETYEQYF. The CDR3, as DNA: TGTGCCAGCAGCCAACTAGCGGGAGAAACCTACGAGCAGTACTTC.

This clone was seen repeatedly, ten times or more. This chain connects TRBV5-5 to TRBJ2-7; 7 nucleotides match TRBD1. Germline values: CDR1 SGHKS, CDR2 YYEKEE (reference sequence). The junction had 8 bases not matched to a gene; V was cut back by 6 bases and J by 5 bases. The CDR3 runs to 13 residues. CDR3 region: CASNRDRAHEQYF. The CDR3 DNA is TGTGCCAGCAATAGGGACAGAGCCCACGAGCAGTACTTC.

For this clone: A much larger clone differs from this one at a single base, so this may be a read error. The CDR3 nucleotides are TGTGCCAGCAGCGACCGACAGGGATACTACGAGCAGTACTTC. Translating it yields CASSDRQGYYEQYF. The chain employs TRBV5-6 and TRBJ2-7; 7 bases are shared with TRBD1. The CDR3 has 14 amino acids. The V gene's germline CDR1 is SGHDT and CDR2 YYEEEE. The J segment lost 3 bases and the V segment lost 4 bases, leaving 7 bases of the junction unmatched.

CDR3 loop: CASSELTHYEQYF. In nucleotides, the CDR3 is TGTGCCAGCAGTGAACTGACCCACTACGAGCAGTACTTC. The chain uses TRBV6-1 and TRBJ2-7; D call uncertain. Germline V CDR1 and CDR2: MNHNS, SASEGT. The CDR3 has 13 residues. Trimming removed 2 bases at V and 3 bases at J, with 8 bases between.

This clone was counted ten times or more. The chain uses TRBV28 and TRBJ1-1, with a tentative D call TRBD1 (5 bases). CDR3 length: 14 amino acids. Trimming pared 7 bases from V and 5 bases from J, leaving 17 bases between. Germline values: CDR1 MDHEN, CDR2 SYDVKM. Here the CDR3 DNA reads TGTGCCAGCACCATCCAGCTCGGGGGAACTGAAGCTTTCTTT. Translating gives CASTIQLGGTEAFF.

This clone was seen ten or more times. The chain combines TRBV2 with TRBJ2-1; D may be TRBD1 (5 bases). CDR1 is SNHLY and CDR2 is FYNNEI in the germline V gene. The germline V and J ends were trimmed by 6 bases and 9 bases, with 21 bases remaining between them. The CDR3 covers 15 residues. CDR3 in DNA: TGTGCCAGCAGCCAATCGAGAACAGGCTACGTTGAGCAGTTCTTC. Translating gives CASSQSRTGYVEQFF.

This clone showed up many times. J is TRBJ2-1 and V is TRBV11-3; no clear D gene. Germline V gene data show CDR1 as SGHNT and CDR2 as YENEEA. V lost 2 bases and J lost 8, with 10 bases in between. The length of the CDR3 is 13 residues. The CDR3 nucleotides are TGTGCCAGCAGCTTAACGGCTAGGGATGAGCAGTTCTTC. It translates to CASSLTARDEQFF. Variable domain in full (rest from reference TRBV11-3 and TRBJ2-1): EAGVVQSPRYKIIEKKQPVAFWCNPISGHNTLYWYLQNLGQGPELLIRYENEEAVDDSQLPKDRFSAERLKGVDSTLKIQPAELGDSAVYLCASSLTARDEQFFGPGTRLTVL.

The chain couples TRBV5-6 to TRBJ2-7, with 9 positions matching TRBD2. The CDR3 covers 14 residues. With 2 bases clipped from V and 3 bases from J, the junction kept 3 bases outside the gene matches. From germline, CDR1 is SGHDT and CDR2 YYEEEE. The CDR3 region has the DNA TGTGCCAGCAGCTTCGGAGCGGGAGGCTACGAGCAGTACTTC. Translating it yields CASSFGAGGYEQYF.

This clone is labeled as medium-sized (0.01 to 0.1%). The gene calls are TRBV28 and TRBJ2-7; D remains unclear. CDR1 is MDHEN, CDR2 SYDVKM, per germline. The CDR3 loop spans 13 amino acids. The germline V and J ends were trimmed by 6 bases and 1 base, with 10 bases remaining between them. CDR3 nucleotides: TGTGCCAGCAGCGTCTCTGAGTCCTACGAGCAGTACTTC. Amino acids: CASSVSESYEQYF. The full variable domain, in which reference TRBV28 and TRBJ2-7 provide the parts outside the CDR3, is DVKVTQSSRYLVKRTGEKVFLECVQDMDHENMFWYRQDPGLGLRLIYFSYDVKMKEKGDIPEGYSVSREKKERFSLILESASTNQTSMYLCASSVSESYEQYFGPGTRLTVT.

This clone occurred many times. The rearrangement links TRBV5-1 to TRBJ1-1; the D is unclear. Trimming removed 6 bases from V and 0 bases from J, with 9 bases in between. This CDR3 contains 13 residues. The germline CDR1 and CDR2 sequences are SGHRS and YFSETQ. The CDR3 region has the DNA TGCGCCAGCAAACTAGGAGTGAACACTGAAGCTTTCTTT. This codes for CASKLGVNTEAFF.

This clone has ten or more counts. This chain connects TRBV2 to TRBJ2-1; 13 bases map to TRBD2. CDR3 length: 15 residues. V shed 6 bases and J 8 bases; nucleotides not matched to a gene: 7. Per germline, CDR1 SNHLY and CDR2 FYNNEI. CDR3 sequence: CASRATSGRQDEQFF. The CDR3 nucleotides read TGTGCCAGCAGGGCGACTAGCGGGAGGCAGGATGAGCAGTTCTTC. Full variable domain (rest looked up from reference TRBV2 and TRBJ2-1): EPEVTQTPSHQVTQMGQEVILRCVPISNHLYFYWYRQILGQKVEFLVSFYNNEISEKSEIFDDQFSVERPDGSNFTLKIRSTKLEDSAMYFCASRATSGRQDEQFFGPGTRLTVL.

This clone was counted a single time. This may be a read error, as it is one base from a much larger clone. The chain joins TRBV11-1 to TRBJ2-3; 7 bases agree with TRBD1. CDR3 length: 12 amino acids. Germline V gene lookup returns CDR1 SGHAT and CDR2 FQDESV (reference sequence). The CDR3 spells CDSSLAGTVFRF. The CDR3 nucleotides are TGTGACAGCAGCTTAGCCGGGACAGTCTTTCGTTTT.

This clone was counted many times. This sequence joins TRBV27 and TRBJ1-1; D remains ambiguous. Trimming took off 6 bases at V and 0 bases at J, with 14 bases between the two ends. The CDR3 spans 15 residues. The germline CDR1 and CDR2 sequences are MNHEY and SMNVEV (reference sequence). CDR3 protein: CASSLTERLNTEAFF. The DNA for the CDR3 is TGTGCCAGCAGCCTAACAGAGAGACTGAACACTGAAGCTTTCTTT.

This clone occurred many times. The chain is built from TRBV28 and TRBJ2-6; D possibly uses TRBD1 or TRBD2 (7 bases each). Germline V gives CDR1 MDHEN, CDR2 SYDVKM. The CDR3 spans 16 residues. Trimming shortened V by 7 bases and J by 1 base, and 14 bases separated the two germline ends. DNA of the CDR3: TGTGCCAGCAAGGGGGCGGGAGCTTCTGGGGCCAACGTCCTGACTTTC. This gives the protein CASKGAGASGANVLTF.

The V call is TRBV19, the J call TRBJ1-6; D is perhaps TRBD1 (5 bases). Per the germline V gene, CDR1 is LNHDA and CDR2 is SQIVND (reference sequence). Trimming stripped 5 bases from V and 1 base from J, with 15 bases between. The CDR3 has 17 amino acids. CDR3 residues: CASSFLDSKSYNSPLHF. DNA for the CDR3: TGTGCCAGTAGTTTCTTAGACAGTAAATCCTATAATTCACCCCTCCACTTT.

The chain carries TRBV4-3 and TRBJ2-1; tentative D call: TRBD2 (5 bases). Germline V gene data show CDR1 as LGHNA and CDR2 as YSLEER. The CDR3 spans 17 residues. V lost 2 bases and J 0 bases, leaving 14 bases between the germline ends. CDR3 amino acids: CASSQIVTSSSYNEQFF. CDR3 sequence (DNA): TGCGCCAGCAGCCAAATCGTTACTAGTAGCTCCTACAATGAGCAGTTCTTC.

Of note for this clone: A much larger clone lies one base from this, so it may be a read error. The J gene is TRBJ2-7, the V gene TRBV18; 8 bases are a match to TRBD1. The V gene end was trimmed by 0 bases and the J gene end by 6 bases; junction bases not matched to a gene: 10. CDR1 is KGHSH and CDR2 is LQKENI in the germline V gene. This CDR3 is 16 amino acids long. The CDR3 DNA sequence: TGTGCCAGCTCACCACCGAGTGGACAGGGAGGAGGCGAGCAGTACTTC. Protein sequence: CASSPPSGQGGGEQYF.

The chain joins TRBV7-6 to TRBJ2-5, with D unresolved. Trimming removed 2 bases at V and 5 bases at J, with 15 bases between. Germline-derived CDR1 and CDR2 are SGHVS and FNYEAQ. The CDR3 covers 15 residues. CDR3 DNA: TGTGCCAGCAGCTTATATAGTCTGATAGGCGAGACCCAGTACTTC. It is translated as CASSLYSLIGETQYF.

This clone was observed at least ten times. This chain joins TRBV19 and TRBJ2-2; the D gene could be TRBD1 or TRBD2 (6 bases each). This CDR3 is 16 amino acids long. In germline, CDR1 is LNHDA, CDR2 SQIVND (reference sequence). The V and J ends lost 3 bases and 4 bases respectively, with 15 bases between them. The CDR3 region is CASSIRGRASTGELFF. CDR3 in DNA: TGTGCCAGTAGTATTCGGGGGCGAGCGTCCACCGGGGAGCTGTTTTTT. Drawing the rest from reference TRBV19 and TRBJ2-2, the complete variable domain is DGGITQSPKYLFRKEGQNVTLSCEQNLNHDAMYWYRQDPGQGLRLIYYSQIVNDFQKGDIAEGYSVSREKKESFPLTVTSAQKNPTAFYLCASSIRGRASTGELFFGEGSRLTVL.

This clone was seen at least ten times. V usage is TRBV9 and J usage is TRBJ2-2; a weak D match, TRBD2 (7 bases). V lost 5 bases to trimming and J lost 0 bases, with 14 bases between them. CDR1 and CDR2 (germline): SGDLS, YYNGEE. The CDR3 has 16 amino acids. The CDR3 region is CASSGSGGPNTGELFF. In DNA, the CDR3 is TGTGCCAGCAGTGGCTCCGGGGGGCCGAACACCGGGGAGCTGTTTTTT. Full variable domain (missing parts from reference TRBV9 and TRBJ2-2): DSGVTQTPKHLITATGQRVTLRCSPRSGDLSVYWYQQSLDQGLQFLIQYYNGEERAKGNILERFSAQQFPDLHSELNLSSLELGDSALYFCASSGSGGPNTGELFFGEGSRLTVL.

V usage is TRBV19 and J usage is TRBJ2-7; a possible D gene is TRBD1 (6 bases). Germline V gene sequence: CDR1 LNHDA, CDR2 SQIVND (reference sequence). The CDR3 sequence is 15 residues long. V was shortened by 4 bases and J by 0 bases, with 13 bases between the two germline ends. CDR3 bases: TGTGCCAGTAGTAACTACAGGGAATACTCCTACGAGCAGTACTTC. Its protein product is CASSNYREYSYEQYF.

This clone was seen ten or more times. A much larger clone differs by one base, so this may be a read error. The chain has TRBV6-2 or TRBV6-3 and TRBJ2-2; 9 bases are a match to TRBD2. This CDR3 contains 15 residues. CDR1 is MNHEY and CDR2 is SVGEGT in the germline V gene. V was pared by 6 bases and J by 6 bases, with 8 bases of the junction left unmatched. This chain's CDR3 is CASSYSGSRAGELFF. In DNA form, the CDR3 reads TGTGCCAGCAGCTATAGCGGGAGTCGCGCCGGGGAGCTGTTTTTT.

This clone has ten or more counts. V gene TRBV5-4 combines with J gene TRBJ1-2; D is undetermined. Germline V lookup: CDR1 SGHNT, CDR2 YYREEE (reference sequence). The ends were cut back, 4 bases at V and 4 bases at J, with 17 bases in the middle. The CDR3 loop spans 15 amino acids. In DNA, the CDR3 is TGTGCCAGCAGCCCGGAGGGAGGGAGCCTCTATGGCTACACCTTC. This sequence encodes CASSPEGGSLYGYTF.

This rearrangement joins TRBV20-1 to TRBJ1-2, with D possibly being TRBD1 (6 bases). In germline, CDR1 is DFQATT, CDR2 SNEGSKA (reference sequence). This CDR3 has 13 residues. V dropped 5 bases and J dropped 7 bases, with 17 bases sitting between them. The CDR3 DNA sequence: TGCAGTGCTGGCCCTTCAGGGGCGGGTGGCTACACCTTC. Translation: CSAGPSGAGGYTF.

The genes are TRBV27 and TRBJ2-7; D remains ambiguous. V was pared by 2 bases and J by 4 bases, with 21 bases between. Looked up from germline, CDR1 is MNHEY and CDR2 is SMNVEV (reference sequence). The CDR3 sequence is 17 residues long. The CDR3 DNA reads TGTGCCAGCAGTTTACGAAACCTGCCCTGTACAGTGTACGAGCAGTACTTC. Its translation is CASSLRNLPCTVYEQYF.